The T cell receptor beta chain described here comes from a study of T-cell memory formation after mild COVID-19 (dated by TCRdb to about 2021). Context from the whole study: TCR sequence clusters from the two donors were found to be largely donor specific. The cohort comprised two young, previously healthy adult volunteers, one female and one male. In two donors, T-cell clones that expanded and contracted after mild COVID-19 were followed by sequencing TCRalpha and TCRbeta repertoires longitudinally. The research as a whole found: Contracting CD4+ clones turned up mainly in the CM and EM memory subsets, whereas EMRA was where CD8+ clones were enriched. The second-wave clones that peaked on day 37 were not confirmed to be SARS-CoV-2 specific. Clones contracting from day 15 to 85 had balanced CD4/CD8 phenotypes, while a second wave expanding from day 15 to 37 was biased towards CD4+. Some responding clones were found in pre-infection memory, which suggests that pre-existing cross-reactive memory T cells took part in the SARS-CoV-2 response. Only two mild cases were covered by the study, and larger cohorts that include severe cases with pre-infection samples were considered necessary.

The sample holds many counts of this clonotype. No antigen is known for it. There are no base qualities to consult, and no much larger clone falls within one base. Ficoll-Paque density gradient centrifugation was the method used to isolate PBMCs. The reads were generated on an Illumina NovaSeq 6000. TCRalpha and TCRbeta cDNA libraries were constructed by 5'RACE with constant-segment primers, with sample barcodes and unique molecular identifiers being introduced. RNA was extracted from every sample with Trizol reagent. Amplification of the libraries took two PCR steps, and the second step added a second sample barcode plus Illumina TruSeq adapters. The libraries were sequenced on an Illumina NovaSeq using 2 x 150 bp paired-end reads. From the authors' description of their analysis: Reads were demultiplexed and collapsed into UMI-guided consensus sequences with migec v1.2.7. Using mixcr v2.1.11, UMI consensuses were aligned to TRA and TRB V and J templates and then assembled into clonotypes. Clonotypes were classified as expanded or contracted when called significant by both edgeR and NoisET, with noise models trained on biological replicates. For edgeR calls, a false discovery rate-adjusted p below 0.01 and a log2 fold-change threshold of 1 were applied. As an exploratory analysis of dynamics, PCA with hierarchical clustering was applied to max-normalized trajectories of the 1000 most abundant clonotypes. The CD4 or CD8 phenotype of responding clones was assigned using the separately sequenced CD4+ and CD8+ repertoires. The public reads were reanalyzed by TCRdb: fastp trimming at Q25, MiXCR alignment, in-frame beta chains only. Rows merge per CDR3 protein into single entries with the most common DNA and genes. Here the V and J calls rest on TCRdb's processing, not on the authors' analysis. This sample is represented by 350,000 or so distinct CDR3 sequences; more than 20% of them were singletons. The top ten clones comprise around 13% of the sample.

The TCR comes from an adult woman who had mild COVID-19 (a few samples of this study predate the infection). The sample titles of this study are shuffled in the database, so cell type and time point are left out; the donor was told from shared clones. Sequencing input: PBMCs or a T cell subset sorted from them (not recorded which).

The CDR3 reads as follows: CASSPRRASETQYF. The DNA is as follows: TGTGCCAGCTCTCCCCGACGGGCGTCCGAGACCCAGTACTTC. The chain couples TRBV18 to TRBJ2-5; no D gene can be assigned with confidence. The V end loses 6 bases and the J end loses 5 bases, and a stretch of 16 bases separates them. Per the germline V gene, KGHSH is the CDR1 and LQKENI is the CDR2. The CDR3 measures 14 amino acids from cysteine to phenylalanine. The DNA shown is the 42-base CDR3, in frame from base 1.